This TCR beta chain was profiled in a study of blood T cell repertoires in COVID-19. Repertoires were generated with immunoSEQ multiplex PCR, while TCRdb's copy carries only in-frame clones and drops some. This table has 250,000 to 300,000 clones, roughly 89% appearing once. Unmatched junction bases numbered 12, after V lost 5 bases and J lost 8 bases. The CDR3 length is 15 residues. Germline lookup yields CDR1 SGHAT and CDR2 FQNNGV. The receptor was isolated from a woman in her thirties or forties who had recovered from COVID-19. Sequenced sample: PBMCs or T cells enriched from blood (not recorded which). V is TRBV11-2 and J is TRBJ1-2; 9 bases map to TRBD1. The CDR3 spells CASSLPGQGAWGYTF. DNA of the CDR3: TGTGCCAGCAGCCTACCGGGACAGGGAGCCTGGGGCTACACCTTC.